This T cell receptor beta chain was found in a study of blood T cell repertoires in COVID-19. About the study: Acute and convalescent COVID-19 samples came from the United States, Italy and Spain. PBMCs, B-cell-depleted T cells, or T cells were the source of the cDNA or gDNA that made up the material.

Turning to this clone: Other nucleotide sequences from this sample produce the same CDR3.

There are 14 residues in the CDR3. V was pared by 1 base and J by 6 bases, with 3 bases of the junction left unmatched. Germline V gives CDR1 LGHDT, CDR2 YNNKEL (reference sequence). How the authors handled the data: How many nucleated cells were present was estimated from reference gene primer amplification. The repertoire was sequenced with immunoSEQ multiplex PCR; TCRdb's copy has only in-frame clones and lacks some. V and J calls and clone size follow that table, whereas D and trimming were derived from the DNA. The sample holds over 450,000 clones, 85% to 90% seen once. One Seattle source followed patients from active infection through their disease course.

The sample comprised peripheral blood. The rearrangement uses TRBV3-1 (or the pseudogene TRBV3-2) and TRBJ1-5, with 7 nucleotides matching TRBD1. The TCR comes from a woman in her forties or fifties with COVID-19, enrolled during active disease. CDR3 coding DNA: TGTGCCAGCAGCCAAGGACAGGGAGGTCAGCCCCAGCATTTT. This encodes CASSQGQGGQPQHF.